Only a few counts were recorded for the clone carrying this T cell receptor (beta chain). TCRdb independently ran MiXCR on the PCR reads; one entry per CDR3 protein. The sample yields about 320,000 distinct CDR3 sequences, under 25% seen once. The record originates from a study of molecular identifiers for immune sequencing clone quantification. CDR1 is LGHNA, CDR2 YSLEER, per germline. The V and J ends lost 0 bases and 2 bases, in that order; junction bases with no gene match: 4. This CDR3 has 16 residues. The V gene is TRBV4-3, the J gene TRBJ2-7, with 10 bases identical to TRBD2. This receptor was obtained from a human donor in good health. Some libraries in this study had Jurkat cell RNA spiked in. The source material was naive CD8+ T cells from blood, with Jurkat cell RNA spiked in. Subset defined: FACS-sorted CD8+CD4-CCR7+CD45RA+ naive T cells. The CDR3 sequence is CASSQETSGFTYEQYF. The DNA of the CDR3 is TGCGCCAGCAGCCAAGAGACTAGCGGGTTCACCTACGAGCAGTACTTC.